The rows below give T cell receptor beta chains drawn from one sample of a study of blood T cell repertoires in COVID-19. Libraries were prepared by immunoSEQ multiplex PCR; TCRdb keeps only in-frame clonotypes and omits some of them. The table includes around 46,000 clones, about 89% detected once. The sequenced material came from peripheral blood. All receptors derive from a human donor in a cohort sampled during active COVID-19. CDR3s include the opening cysteine and the closing phenylalanine or tryptophan. D genes are given only for firm matches. Clone size is given for some rows only: seen once, a few or many times, or a class if the clone is expanded.

j_call	v_call	d_call	clone_size	cdr3_aa	cdr3_nt
TRBJ2-7	TRBV7-9	TRBD2	NA	CASSESGSGKPYEQYF	TGTGCCAGCAGCGAGTCGGGTAGCGGGAAACCCTACGAGCAGTACTTC
TRBJ2-1	TRBV5-1	TRBD1	NA	CASSLATGTGKVNEQFF	TGCGCCAGCAGCTTGGCCACCGGGACAGGGAAGGTCAATGAGCAGTTCTTC
TRBJ2-7	TRBV10-2	TRBD2	NA	CASSPRGVSYEQYF	TGCGCCAGCAGTCCTCGGGGGGTTTCCTACGAGCAGTACTTC
TRBJ2-5	TRBV11-2	TRBD2	NA	CASSRTSGDLRETQYF	TGTGCCAGCAGTCGGACTAGCGGGGACCTCCGAGAGACCCAGTACTTC
TRBJ1-2	TRBV28	NA	NA	CASRGYGGSYGYTF	TGTGCCAGCAGGGGGTATGGGGGGTCCTATGGCTACACCTTC
TRBJ2-7	TRBV7-3	NA	NA	CASSLTQGEEQYF	TGTGCCAGCAGCTTAACTCAGGGCGAAGAGCAGTACTTC
TRBJ2-7	TRBV11-2	NA	NA	CASRSLDRNYEQYF	TGTGCCAGCAGGTCGCTGGACAGAAACTACGAGCAGTACTTC
TRBJ2-7	TRBV19	NA	few	CASSMRQGFYEQYF	TGTGCCAGTAGTATGAGGCAGGGATTCTACGAGCAGTACTTC
TRBJ1-6	TRBV19	NA	NA	CASSIDRTGFLDSPLHF	TGTGCCAGTAGTATAGATCGCACAGGGTTTTTGGATTCACCCCTCCACTTT
TRBJ1-5	TRBV28	NA	NA	CASRAPGKPNQPQHF	TGTGCCAGCAGGGCCCCGGGGAAACCTAATCAGCCCCAGCATTTT
TRBJ2-7	TRBV2	TRBD1	NA	CASSEALQGEAAYF	TGTGCCAGCAGTGAAGCGCTTCAGGGGGAAGCGGCGTACTTC
TRBJ1-4	TRBV5-1	NA	NA	CASSLAQSNEKLFF	TGCGCCAGCAGCTTGGCACAGTCTAATGAAAAACTGTTTTTT
TRBJ2-7	TRBV28	NA	NA	CASKELAGLDYEQYF	TGTGCCAGCAAAGAGCTTGCAGGGCTAGACTACGAGCAGTACTTC
TRBJ1-3	TRBV7-9	NA	NA	CASSGEVSSGNTIYF	TGTGCCAGCAGCGGAGAAGTGAGCTCTGGAAACACCATATATTTT
TRBJ2-7	TRBV6-2/TRBV6-3	TRBD2	once	CASSPGLADSYEQYF	TGTGCCAGCAGTCCCGGACTAGCGGATTCCTACGAGCAGTACTTC
TRBJ2-7	TRBV18	TRBD2	NA	CASSGRGAYEQYF	TGTGCCAGCTCGGGCCGGGGGGCCTACGAGCAGTACTTC
TRBJ2-7	TRBV18	NA	NA	CASSPGQGKFYEQYF	TGTGCCAGCTCACCAGGGCAGGGAAAGTTCTACGAGCAGTACTTC
TRBJ1-2	TRBV30	NA	NA	CAWSSIGVGEGYTF	TGTGCCTGGAGTTCGATTGGGGTTGGGGAGGGCTACACCTTC
TRBJ1-2	TRBV5-5	NA	once	CASSLNPLVVVAAGYTF	TGTGCCAGCAGCTTGAATCCCTTGGTTGTAGTAGCGGCTGGCTACACCTTC
TRBJ1-2	TRBV5-4	TRBD1	once	CASSLDRGQGYTF	TGTGCCAGCAGCTTGGACAGGGGCCAAGGCTACACCTTC
TRBJ2-7	TRBV5-6	NA	NA	CASSLSSRNEQYF	TGTGCCAGCAGCTTGAGCTCCCGCAACGAGCAGTACTTC
TRBJ2-7	TRBV15	TRBD1	NA	CATSRVLGTGIYEQYF	TGTGCCACCAGCAGAGTATTAGGGACAGGGATCTACGAGCAGTACTTC
TRBJ1-2	TRBV25-1	TRBD1	NA	CASRTGLYGYTF	TGTGCCAGCAGGACAGGGCTCTATGGCTACACCTTC
TRBJ1-1	TRBV27	NA	NA	CASSPGLSTEAFF	TGTGCCAGCAGTCCGGGACTGAGCACTGAAGCTTTCTTT
TRBJ1-2	TRBV7-8	TRBD1	NA	CASSPRTGWDGYTF	TGTGCCAGCAGCCCGCGGACAGGTTGGGACGGCTACACCTTC
TRBJ1-1	TRBV12-3/TRBV12-4	TRBD1	NA	CASGQGRTEAFF	TGTGCCAGCGGACAGGGGAGGACTGAAGCTTTCTTT
TRBJ2-3	TRBV6-5	TRBD2	NA	CASSYSLAGDTQYF	TGTGCCAGCAGTTACTCTTTAGCGGGGGATACGCAGTATTTT
TRBJ2-7	TRBV4-3	TRBD1	NA	CASSQDRDRYYEQYF	TGCGCCAGCAGCCAAGACCGGGACAGGTACTACGAGCAGTACTTC
TRBJ1-2	TRBV28	NA	NA	CASTDTGSYTF	TGTGCCAGCACTGATACAGGGAGCTACACCTTC
TRBJ2-1	TRBV7-9	NA	NA	CASSPTGTAPLEQFF	TGTGCCAGCAGCCCCACCGGGACTGCCCCCCTTGAGCAGTTCTTC
TRBJ1-4	TRBV4-1	TRBD1	NA	CASSQVGQGVELFF	TGCGCCAGCAGCCAAGTAGGACAGGGGGTCGAACTGTTTTTT
TRBJ1-1	TRBV28	TRBD1	few	CASRTLQGVLTEAFF	TGTGCCAGCAGGACCCTTCAGGGGGTCCTAACTGAAGCTTTCTTT
TRBJ2-3	TRBV5-4	NA	NA	CASSLAGAADTQYF	TGTGCCAGCAGCTTGGCGGGAGCGGCAGATACGCAGTATTTT
TRBJ2-3	TRBV11-2	TRBD2	once	CASSLSPGGISTDTQYF	TGTGCCAGCAGCTTATCCCCCGGGGGGATTAGCACAGATACGCAGTATTTT